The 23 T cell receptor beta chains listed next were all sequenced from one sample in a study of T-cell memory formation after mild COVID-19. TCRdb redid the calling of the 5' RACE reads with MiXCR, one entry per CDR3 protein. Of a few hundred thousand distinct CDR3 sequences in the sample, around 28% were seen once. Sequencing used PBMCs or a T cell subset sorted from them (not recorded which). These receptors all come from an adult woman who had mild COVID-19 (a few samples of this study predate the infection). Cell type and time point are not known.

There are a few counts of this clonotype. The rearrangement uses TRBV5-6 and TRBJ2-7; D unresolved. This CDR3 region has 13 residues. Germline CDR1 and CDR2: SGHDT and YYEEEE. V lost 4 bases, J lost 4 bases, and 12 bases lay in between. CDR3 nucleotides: TGTGCCAGCAGCGTGCACGGGCCTTACGAGCAGTACTTC. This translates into CASSVHGPYEQYF.

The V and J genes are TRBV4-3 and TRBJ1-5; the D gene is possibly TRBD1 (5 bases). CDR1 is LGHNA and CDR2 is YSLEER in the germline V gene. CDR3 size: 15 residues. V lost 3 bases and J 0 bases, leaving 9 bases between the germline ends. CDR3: CASSQETDSNQPQHF. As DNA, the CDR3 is TGCGCCAGCAGCCAGGAGACAGATAGCAATCAGCCCCAGCATTTT.

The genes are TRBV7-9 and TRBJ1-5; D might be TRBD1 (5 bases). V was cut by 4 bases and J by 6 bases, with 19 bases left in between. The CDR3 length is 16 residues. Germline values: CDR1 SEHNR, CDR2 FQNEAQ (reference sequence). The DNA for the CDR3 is TGTGCCAGCAGCTCCTACGAGCCGGGGCAGGGTCAGCCCCAGCATTTT. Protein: CASSSYEPGQGQPQHF.

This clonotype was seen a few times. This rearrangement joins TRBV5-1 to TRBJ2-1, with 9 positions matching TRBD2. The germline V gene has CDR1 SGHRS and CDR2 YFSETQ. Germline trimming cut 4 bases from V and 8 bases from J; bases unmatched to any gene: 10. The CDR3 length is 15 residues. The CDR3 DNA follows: TGCGCCAGCAGCGCAGTTAGCGGGAGAATGGATGAGCAGTTCTTC. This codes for CASSAVSGRMDEQFF.

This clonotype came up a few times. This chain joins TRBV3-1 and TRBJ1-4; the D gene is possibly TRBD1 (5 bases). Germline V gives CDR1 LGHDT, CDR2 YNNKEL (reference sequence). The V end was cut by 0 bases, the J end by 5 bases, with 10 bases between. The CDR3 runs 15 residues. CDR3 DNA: TGTGCCAGCAGCCAAGAGGGGACGGTGAATGAAAAACTGTTTTTT. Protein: CASSQEGTVNEKLFF.

DNA of the CDR3: TGTGCCACCAGTGATCGGGCCCCCGCCGATACGCAGTATTTT. Its translation is CATSDRAPADTQYF. V gene TRBV24-1 combines with J gene TRBJ2-3; D not resolved. Germline CDR1 is KGHDR and CDR2 is SFDVKD. This CDR3 contains 14 residues. The V gene lost 3 bases and the J gene lost 6 bases, with 12 bases spanning the gap.

The CDR3 sequence is CASSPPPDSYEQYF. CDR3 coding DNA: TGCGCCAGCAGCCCCCCCCCTGACTCTTACGAGCAGTACTTC. The chain uses TRBV5-1 and TRBJ2-7; D uncertain. Germline V gene sequence: CDR1 SGHRS, CDR2 YFSETQ. This CDR3 has 14 residues. V was pared by 4 bases and J by 4 bases, with 15 bases between. Variable domain in full (rest from reference TRBV5-1 and TRBJ2-7): KAGVTQTPRYLIKTRGQQVTLSCSPISGHRSVSWYQQTPGQGLQFLFEYFSETQRNKGNFPGRFSGRQFSNSRSEMNVSTLELGDSALYLCASSPPPDSYEQYFGPGTRLTVT.

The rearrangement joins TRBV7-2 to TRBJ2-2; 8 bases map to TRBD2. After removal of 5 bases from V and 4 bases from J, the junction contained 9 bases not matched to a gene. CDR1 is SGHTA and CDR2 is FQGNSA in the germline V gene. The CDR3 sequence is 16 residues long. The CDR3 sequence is CASSPSGSGGTGELFF. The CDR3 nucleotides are TGTGCCAGCAGCCCGAGCGGGAGTGGCGGCACCGGGGAGCTGTTTTTT.

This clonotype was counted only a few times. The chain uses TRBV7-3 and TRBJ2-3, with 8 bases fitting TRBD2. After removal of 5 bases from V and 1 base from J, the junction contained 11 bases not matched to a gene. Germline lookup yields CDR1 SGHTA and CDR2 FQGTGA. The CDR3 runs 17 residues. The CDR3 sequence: CASSPGGLVGGTDTQYF. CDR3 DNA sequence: TGTGCCAGCAGCCCCGGGGGACTAGTGGGTGGCACAGATACGCAGTATTTT.

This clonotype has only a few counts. In DNA form, the CDR3 reads TGCGCCAGCAGCTTGTCGACAGGCTCCTACGAGCAGTACTTC. Encoded protein: CASSLSTGSYEQYF. The J gene is TRBJ2-7, the V gene TRBV5-1, with a weak D call TRBD1 (6 bases). Looked up from germline, CDR1 is SGHRS and CDR2 is YFSETQ. This CDR3 is built from 14 residues. V gave up 1 base and J gave up 0 bases, with 8 bases separating them.

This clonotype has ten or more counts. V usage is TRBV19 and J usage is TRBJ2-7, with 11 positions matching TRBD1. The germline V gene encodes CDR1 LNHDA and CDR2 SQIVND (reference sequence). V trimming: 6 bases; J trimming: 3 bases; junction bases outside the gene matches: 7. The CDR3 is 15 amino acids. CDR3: CASRGLGTGGYEQYF. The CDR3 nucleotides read TGTGCCAGTAGGGGACTTGGGACAGGGGGCTACGAGCAGTACTTC.

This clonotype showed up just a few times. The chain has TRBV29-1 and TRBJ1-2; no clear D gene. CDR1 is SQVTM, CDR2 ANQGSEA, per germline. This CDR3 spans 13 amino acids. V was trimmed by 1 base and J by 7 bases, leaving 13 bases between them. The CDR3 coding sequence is TGCAGCGTTGAAGGTCCACAGTCTCGTGGCTACACCTTC. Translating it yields CSVEGPQSRGYTF.

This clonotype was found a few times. In DNA, the CDR3 is TGTGCCAGCAGCCCCTCTAGCGGGGCGACCTACGAGCAGTACTTC. It is translated as CASSPSSGATYEQYF. V usage is TRBV7-9 and J usage is TRBJ2-7; TRBD2 matches at 9 bases. Trimming cost V 5 bases and J 2 bases; bases outside gene matches: 7. The CDR3 covers 15 residues. Germline lookup yields CDR1 SEHNR and CDR2 FQNEAQ (reference sequence). The full variable domain, rest sourced from reference TRBV7-9 and TRBJ2-7, is DTGVSQNPRHKITKRGQNVTFRCDPISEHNRLYWYRQTLGQGPEFLTYFQNEAQLEKSRLLSDRFSAERPKGSFSTLEIQRTEQGDSAMYLCASSPSSGATYEQYFGPGTRLTVT.

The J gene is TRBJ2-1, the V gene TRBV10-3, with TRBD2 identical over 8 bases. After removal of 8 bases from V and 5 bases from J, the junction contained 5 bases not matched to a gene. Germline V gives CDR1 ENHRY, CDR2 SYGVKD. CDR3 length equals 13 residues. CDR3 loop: CAISGGPDNEQFF. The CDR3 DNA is TGTGCCATCTCGGGAGGGCCAGACAATGAGCAGTTCTTC.

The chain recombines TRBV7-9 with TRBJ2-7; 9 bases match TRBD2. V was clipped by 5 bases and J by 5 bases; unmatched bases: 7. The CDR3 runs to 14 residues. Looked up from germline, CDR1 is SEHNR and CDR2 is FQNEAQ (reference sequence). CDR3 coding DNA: TGTGCCAGCAGCGTTAGCGGGAGTGCCCACGAGCAGTACTTC. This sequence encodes CASSVSGSAHEQYF.

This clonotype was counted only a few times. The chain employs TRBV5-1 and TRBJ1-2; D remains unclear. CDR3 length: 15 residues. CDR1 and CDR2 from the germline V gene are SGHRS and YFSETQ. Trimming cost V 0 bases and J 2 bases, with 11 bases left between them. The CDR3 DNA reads TGCGCCAGCAGCTTGGATACCGGGAACAACTATGGCTACACCTTC. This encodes CASSLDTGNNYGYTF.

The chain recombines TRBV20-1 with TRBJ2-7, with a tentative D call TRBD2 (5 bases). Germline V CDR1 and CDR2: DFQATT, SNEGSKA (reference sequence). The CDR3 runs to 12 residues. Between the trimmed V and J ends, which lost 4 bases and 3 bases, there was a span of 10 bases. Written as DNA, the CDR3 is TGCAGTGCTACGGCGGGCTTCTACGAGCAGTACTTC. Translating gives CSATAGFYEQYF.

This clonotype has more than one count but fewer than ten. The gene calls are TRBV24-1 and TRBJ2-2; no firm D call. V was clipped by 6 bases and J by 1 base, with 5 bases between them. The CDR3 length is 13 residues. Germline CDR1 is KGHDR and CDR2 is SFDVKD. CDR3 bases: TGTGCCACCAGTTGGTTGAACACCGGGGAGCTGTTTTTT. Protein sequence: CATSWLNTGELFF.

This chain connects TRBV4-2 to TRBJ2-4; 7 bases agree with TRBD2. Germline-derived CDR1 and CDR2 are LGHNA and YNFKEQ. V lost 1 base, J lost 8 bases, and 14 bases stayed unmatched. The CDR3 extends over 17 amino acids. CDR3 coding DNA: TGTGCCAGCAGCCAAGGCAACCCGCGGCAGGGAGGGTACATTCAGTACTTC. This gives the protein CASSQGNPRQGGYIQYF.

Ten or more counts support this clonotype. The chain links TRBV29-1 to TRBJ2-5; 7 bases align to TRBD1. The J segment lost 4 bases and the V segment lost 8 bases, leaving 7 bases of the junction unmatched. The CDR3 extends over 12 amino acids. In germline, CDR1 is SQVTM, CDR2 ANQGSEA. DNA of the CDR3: TGCAGCTCTAAGGGACAGTTAGAGACCCAGTACTTC. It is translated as CSSKGQLETQYF. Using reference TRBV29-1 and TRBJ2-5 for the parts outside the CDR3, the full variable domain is SAVISQKPSRDICQRGTSLTIQCQVDSQVTMMFWYRQQPGQSLTLIATANQGSEATYESGFVIDKFPISRPNLTFSTLTVSNMSPEDSSIYLCSSKGQLETQYFGPGTRLLVL.

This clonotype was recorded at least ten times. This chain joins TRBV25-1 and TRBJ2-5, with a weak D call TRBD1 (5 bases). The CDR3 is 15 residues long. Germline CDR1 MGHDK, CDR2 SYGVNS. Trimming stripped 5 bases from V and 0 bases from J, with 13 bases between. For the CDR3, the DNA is TGTGCCAGCAGTCCCCTGACAGCCTACCAAGAGACCCAGTACTTC. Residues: CASSPLTAYQETQYF.

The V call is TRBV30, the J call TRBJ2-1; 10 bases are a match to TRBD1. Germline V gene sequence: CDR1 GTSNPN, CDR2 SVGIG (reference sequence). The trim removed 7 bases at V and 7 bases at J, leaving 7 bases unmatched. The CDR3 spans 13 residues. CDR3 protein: CASRDRGRNEQFF. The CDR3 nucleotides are TGTGCCTCCCGGGACAGGGGTCGTAATGAGCAGTTCTTC. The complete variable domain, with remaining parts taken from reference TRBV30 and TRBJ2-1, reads SQTIHQWPATLVQPVGSPLSLECTVEGTSNPNLYWYRQAAGRGLQLLFYSVGIGQISSEVPQNLSASRPQDRQFILSSKKLLLSDSGFYLCASRDRGRNEQFFGPGTRLTVL.

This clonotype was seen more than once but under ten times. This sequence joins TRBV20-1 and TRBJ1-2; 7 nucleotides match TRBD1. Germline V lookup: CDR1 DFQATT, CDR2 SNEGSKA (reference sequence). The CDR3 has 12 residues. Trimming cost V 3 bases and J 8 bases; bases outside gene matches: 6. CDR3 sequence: CSASGRGDGYTF. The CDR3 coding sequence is TGCAGTGCTAGCGGCAGGGGGGACGGCTACACCTTC.